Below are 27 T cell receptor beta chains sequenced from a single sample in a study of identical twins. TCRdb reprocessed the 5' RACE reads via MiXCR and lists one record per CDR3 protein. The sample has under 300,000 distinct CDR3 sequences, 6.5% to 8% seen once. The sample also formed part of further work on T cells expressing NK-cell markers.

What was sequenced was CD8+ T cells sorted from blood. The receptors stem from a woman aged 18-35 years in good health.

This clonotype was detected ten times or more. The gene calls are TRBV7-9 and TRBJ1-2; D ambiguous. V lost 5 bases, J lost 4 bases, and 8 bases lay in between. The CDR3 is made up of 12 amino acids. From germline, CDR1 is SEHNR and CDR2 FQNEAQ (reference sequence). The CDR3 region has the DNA TGTGCCAGCAGCCCCTCTCCCTATGGCTACACCTTC. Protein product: CASSPSPYGYTF.

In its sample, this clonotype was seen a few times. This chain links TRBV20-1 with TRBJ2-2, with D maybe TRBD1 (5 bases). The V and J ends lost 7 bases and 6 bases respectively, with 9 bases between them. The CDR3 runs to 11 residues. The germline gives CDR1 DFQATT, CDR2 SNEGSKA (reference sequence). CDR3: CSVPRAGELFF. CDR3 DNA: TGCAGTGTCCCCAGGGCCGGGGAGCTGTTTTTT.

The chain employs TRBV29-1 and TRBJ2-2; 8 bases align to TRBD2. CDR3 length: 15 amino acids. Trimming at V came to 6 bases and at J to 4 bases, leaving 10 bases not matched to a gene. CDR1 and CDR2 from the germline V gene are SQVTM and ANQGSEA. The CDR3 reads CSVGKGTRSTGELFF. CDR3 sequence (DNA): TGCAGCGTGGGAAAGGGGACTAGATCCACCGGGGAGCTGTTTTTT.

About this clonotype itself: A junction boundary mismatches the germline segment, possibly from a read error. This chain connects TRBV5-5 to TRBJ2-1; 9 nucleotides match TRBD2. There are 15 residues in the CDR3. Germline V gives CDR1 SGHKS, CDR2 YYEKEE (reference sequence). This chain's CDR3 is CASSFSAGGINGQFF. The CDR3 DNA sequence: TGTGCCAGCAGCTTCTCAGCGGGAGGAATAAATGGGCAGTTCTTC.

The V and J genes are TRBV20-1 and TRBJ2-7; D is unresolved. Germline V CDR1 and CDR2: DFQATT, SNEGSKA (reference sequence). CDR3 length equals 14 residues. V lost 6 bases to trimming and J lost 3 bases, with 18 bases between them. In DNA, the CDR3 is TGCAGTGCCCGGAGTAGGCAACCCGACTACGAGCAGTACTTC. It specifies CSARSRQPDYEQYF.

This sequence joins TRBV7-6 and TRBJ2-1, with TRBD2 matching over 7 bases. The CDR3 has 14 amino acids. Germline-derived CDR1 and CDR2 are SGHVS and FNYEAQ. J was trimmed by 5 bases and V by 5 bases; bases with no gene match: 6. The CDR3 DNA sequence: TGTGCCAGCAGCCACCGGGGAGGGAACAATGAGCAGTTCTTC. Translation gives CASSHRGGNNEQFF.

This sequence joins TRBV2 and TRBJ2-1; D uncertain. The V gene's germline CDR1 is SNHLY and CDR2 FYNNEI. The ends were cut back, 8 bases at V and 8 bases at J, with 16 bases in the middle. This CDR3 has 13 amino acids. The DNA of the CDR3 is TGTGCCAGCGGTCAACACGGATCCGATGAGCAGTTCTTC. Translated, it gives CASGQHGSDEQFF. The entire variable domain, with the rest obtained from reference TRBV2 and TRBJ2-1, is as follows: EPEVTQTPSHQVTQMGQEVILRCVPISNHLYFYWYRQILGQKVEFLVSFYNNEISEKSEIFDDQFSVERPDGSNFTLKIRSTKLEDSAMYFCASGQHGSDEQFFGPGTRLTVL.

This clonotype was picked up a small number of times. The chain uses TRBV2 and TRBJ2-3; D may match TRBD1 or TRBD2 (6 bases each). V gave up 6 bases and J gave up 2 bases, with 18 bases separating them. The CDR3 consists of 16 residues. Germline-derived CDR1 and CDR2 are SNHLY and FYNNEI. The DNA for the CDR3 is TGTGCCAGCAGCCCAGAAGGGGGGCCTGACACAGATACGCAGTATTTT. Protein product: CASSPEGGPDTDTQYF.

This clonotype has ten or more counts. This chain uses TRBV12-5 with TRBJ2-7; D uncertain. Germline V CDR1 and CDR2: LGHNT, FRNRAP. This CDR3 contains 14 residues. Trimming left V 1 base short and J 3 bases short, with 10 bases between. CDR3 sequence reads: CASGLGRSYYEQYF. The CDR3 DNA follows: TGTGCTAGTGGTTTGGGCAGATCCTACTACGAGCAGTACTTC.

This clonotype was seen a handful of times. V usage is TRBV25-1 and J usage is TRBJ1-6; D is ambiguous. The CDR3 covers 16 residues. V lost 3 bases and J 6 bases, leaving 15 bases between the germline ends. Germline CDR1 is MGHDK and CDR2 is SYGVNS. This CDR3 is CASSDAVYRANSPLHF. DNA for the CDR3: TGTGCCAGCAGTGATGCGGTGTACAGAGCTAATTCACCCCTCCACTTT. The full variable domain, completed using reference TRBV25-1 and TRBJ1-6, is EADIYQTPRYLVIGTGKKITLECSQTMGHDKMYWYQQDPGMELHLIHYSYGVNSTEKGDLSSESTVSRIRTEHFPLTLESARPSHTSQYLCASSDAVYRANSPLHFGNGTRLTVT.

The CDR3 loop is CASSLRAGPVYNEQFF. The CDR3 DNA is TGCGCCAGCAGCTTAAGGGCGGGGCCGGTCTACAATGAGCAGTTCTTC. The V and J genes are TRBV5-1 and TRBJ2-1; the D gene is possibly TRBD2 (6 bases). The germline CDR1 and CDR2 sequences are SGHRS and YFSETQ. The CDR3 sequence is 16 residues long. Trimming shortened V by 2 bases and J by 3 bases, and 15 bases separated the two germline ends.

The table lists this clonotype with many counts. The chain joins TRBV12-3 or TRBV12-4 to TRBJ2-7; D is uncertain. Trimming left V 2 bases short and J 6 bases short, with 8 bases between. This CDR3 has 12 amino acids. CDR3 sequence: CASSLNVREQYF. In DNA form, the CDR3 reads TGTGCCAGCAGTTTAAACGTCCGCGAGCAGTACTTC.

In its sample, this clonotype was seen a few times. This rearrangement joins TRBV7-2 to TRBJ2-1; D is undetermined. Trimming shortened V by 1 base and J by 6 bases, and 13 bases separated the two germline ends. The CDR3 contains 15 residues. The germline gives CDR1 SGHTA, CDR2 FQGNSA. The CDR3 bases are TGTGCCAGCAGCTTAGGATCTCTTCGGGTCAATGAGCAGTTCTTC. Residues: CASSLGSLRVNEQFF.

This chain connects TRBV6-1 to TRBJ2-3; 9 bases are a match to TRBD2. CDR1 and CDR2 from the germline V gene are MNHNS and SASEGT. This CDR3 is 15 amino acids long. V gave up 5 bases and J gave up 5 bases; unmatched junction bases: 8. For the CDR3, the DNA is TGTGCCAGCAGTCCCAGCGGGGGGTATCAAGATACGCAGTATTTT. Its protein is CASSPSGGYQDTQYF.

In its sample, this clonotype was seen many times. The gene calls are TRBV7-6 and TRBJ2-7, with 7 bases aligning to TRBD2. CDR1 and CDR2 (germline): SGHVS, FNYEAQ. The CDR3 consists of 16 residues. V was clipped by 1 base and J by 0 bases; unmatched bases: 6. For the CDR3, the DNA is TGTGCCAGCAGCTTAGGTTACGGCGGGAGCTCCTACGAGCAGTACTTC. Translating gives CASSLGYGGSSYEQYF.

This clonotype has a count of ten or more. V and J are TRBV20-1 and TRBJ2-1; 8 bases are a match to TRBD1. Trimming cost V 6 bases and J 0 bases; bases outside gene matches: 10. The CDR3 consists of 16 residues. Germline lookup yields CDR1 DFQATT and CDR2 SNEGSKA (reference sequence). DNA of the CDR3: TGCAGTGCAAAGACAGGGGCCGTCACCTCCTACAATGAGCAGTTCTTC. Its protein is CSAKTGAVTSYNEQFF.

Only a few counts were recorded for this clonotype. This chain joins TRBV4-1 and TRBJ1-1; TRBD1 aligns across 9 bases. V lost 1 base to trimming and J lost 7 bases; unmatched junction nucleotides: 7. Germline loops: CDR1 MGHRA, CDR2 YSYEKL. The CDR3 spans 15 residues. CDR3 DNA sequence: TGCGCCAGCAGCCAAGCCGGGACAGGGTACGGTGAAGCTTTCTTT. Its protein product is CASSQAGTGYGEAFF.

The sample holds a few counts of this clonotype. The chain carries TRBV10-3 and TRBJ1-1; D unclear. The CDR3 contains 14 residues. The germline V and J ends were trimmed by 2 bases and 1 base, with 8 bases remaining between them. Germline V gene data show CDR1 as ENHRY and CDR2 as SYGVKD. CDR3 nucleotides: TGTGCCATCAGTGAGCGATCGGAGAACACTGAAGCTTTCTTT. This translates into CAISERSENTEAFF.

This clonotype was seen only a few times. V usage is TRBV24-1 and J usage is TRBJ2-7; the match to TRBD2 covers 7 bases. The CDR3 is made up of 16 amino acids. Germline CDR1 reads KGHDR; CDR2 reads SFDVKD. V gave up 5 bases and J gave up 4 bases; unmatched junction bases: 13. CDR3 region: CATSAQRAGEGYEQYF. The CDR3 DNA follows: TGTGCCACCAGTGCGCAACGTGCGGGAGAAGGGTACGAGCAGTACTTC.

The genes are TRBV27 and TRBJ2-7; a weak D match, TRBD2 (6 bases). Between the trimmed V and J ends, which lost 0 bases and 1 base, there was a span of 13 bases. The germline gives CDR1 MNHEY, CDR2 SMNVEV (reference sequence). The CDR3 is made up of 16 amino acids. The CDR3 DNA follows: TGTGCCAGCAGTTTATCGGATACGGGAGAGTCCTACGAGCAGTACTTC. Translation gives CASSLSDTGESYEQYF.

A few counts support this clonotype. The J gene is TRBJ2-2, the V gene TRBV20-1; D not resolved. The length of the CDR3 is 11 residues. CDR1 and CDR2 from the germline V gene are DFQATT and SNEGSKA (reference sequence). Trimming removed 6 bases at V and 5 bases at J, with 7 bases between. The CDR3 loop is CSAQATGELFF. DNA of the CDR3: TGCAGTGCCCAAGCGACCGGGGAGCTGTTTTTT.

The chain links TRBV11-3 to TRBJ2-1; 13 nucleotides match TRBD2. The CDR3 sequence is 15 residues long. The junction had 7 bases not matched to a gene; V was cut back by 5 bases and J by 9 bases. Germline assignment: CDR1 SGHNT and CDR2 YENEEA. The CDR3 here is CASSPQTSGRPEQFF. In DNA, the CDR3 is TGTGCCAGCAGCCCACAGACTAGCGGGAGGCCTGAGCAGTTCTTC.

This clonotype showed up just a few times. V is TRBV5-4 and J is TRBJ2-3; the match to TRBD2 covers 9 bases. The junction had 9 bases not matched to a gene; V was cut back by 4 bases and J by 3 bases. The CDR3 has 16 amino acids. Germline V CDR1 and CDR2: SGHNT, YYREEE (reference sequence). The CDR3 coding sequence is TGTGCCAGCAGCCCACAAGCGGGGGGAACTACAGATACGCAGTATTTT. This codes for CASSPQAGGTTDTQYF.

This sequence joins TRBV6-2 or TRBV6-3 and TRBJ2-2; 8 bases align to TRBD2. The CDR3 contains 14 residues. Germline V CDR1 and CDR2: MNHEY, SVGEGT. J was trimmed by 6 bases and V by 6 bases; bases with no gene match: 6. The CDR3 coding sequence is TGTGCCAGCAGGGCGGGGGGAATGTCCGGGGAGCTGTTTTTT. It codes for CASRAGGMSGELFF.

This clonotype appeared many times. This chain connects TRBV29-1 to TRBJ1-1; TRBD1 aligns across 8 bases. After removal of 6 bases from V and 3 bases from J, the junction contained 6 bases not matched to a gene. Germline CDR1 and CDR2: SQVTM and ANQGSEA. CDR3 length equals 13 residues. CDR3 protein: CSVTGVWDTEAFF. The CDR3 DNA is TGCAGCGTGACAGGGGTCTGGGACACTGAAGCTTTCTTT.

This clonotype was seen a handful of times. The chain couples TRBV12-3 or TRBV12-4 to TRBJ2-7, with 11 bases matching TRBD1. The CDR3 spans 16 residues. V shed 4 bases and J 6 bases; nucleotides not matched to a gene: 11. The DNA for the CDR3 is TGTGCCAGCAGTTCGACTACCGGGACAGGGGGTATCGAGCAGTACTTC. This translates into CASSSTTGTGGIEQYF.

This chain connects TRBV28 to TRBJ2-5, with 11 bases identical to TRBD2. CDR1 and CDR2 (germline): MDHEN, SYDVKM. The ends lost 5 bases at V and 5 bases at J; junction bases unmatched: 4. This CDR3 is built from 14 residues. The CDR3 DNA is TGTGCCAGCAGTCATAGCGGGGGGGCCGAGACCCAGTACTTC. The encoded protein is CASSHSGGAETQYF.